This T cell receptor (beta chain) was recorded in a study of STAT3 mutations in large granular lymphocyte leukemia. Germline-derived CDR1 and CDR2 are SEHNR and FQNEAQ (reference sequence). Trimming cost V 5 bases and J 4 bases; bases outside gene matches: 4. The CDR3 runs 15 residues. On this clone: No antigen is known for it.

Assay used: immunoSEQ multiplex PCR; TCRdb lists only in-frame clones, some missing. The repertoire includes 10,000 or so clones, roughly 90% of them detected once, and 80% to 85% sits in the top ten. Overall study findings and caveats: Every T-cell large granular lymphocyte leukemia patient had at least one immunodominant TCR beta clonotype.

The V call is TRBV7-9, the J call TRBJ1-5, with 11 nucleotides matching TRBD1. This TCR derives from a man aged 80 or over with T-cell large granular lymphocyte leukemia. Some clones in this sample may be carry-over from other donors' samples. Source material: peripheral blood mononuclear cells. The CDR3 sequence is CASSPGTGGNQPQHF. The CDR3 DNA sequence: TGTGCCAGCAGCCCAGGGACAGGGGGTAATCAGCCCCAGCATTTT.